This T cell receptor beta chain was obtained from a study of neurological immune-mediated disorders (dated by TCRdb to about 2019). In terms of the full investigation: Peripheral blood TCR-beta repertoires from patients with HTLV-I-associated myelopathy (HAM/TSP), patients with multiple sclerosis, and healthy controls were compared in the study using UMI-based sequencing. Longitudinal samples, technical triplicates and paired sorted CD4+ and CD8+ T-cell subsets, alongside PBMC samples, were included among the approximately 100 TCR-beta libraries. The cohort was made up of 68 subjects, consisting of 14 HAM/TSP patients, some 34 multiple sclerosis patients and 20 healthy controls.

To synthesize cDNA, template-switch 5'RACE was performed with a primer carrying a 10-nucleotide random unique molecular identifier so that each TCR transcript was tagged. Over 200 million TCR-beta sequences, covering 15-18 subjects, were produced in each sequencing run. Total RNA was extracted with the RNeasy kit. The KAPA Real-time Library Amplification kit was used to amplify TCR-beta VDJ regions with primers for the TCR constant region and the 5'RACE anchor. A first PCR added sample indexes and Illumina adaptors, and a second PCR then raised library yield. The roughly 650 bp TCR product was size-selected on a 2% E-gel SizeSelection system after Ampure bead purification. Library quality was checked on a Bioanalyzer, concentration was measured with Qubit, and libraries were quantified with the Kapa Library Quantification kit before pooling. An Illumina HiSeq 2500 was used to sequence the libraries paired-end at 2 x 150 bp. To increase sequence diversity, roughly 25-31% phiX was spiked into each library pool. The study's own analysis went as follows. Quality-filtered reads were processed with the UMI-based MiGEC pipeline, and over 75% of raw TCR sequences were removed by the MiGEC pipeline during error correction. VDJ genes were aligned to IMGT germline references, and clonotypes were defined by unique CDR3 amino acid sequence plus V-J genes. Clonal expansion, Shannon diversity and CDR3 relatedness were evaluated with VDJtools (CalcPairwiseDistances, ClusterSamples), while phylogenetic trees were built in CLCbio workbench. A clone was classed as expanded if it had 8 or more unique UMIs, a cutoff based on coefficient-of-variation modelling across technical triplicates. The public reads were reprocessed in TCRdb via fastp at Q25 and MiXCR, keeping in-frame beta chains. Each entry merges the rows of one CDR3 protein and shows their most common DNA and genes. In this record, the V and J calls reflect TCRdb's handling and not the investigators' own analysis. Within this sample are approximately 40,000 distinct CDR3 sequences, with about 14% of them counted one time only. Approximately 3.6% of the sample rests with the top ten.

The full study reports these points: No identical CDR3 amino acid sequences were shared among expanded clones across subjects, suggesting private TCR-beta repertoires in all groups. TCR clonal expansion was highest in HAM/TSP patients and lowest in MS patients, with MS patients falling below even healthy controls.

For the sorted-subset TCR libraries, the starting material was about 1 million sorted CD4+ or CD8+ T cells. Peripheral blood was subjected to Ficoll-Hypaque density gradient centrifugation to isolate PBMCs, which were then cryopreserved in liquid nitrogen. Paired sorted CD4+ and CD8+ subsets came from healthy controls, HAM/TSP patients and MS patients. The CDR3 holds 14 amino acids from the cysteine to the phenylalanine. CDR3 DNA is the only sequence kept; it has 42 bases, read in frame from the first base. From the germline V gene, CDR1 is SGHTA and CDR2 is FQGNSA. The trim is 0 bases for V and 7 bases for J, with a gap of 12 bases between the germline ends. This clonotype occurred many times. Its antigen target is currently unknown. Within one base of it there is no much larger clone, and no base qualities were kept.

This TCR came from an older woman with HTLV-1-associated myelopathy (HAM/TSP). The rearranged segments are TRBV7-2 and TRBJ1-1; the D gene is possibly TRBD1, with 6 bases matching. Material for sequencing was CD4+ T cells from blood. The CDR3 reads CASSLARTVGEAFF. The DNA sequence is TGTGCCAGCAGCTTAGCTCGGACAGTCGGTGAAGCTTTCTTT.